The 29 T cell receptor beta chains listed next were all sequenced from one sample in a study of monozygotic twins with inflammatory bowel disease. One entry per CDR3 protein, without DNA, is what TCRdb gives after re-calling the 5' RACE reads. Recorded here are 330,000 or so distinct CDR3 sequences; the top ten clones represent 2% to 2.5%. Sequencing input: blood. The receptors here all came from a human donor with ulcerative colitis or Crohn's disease, or a healthy co-twin of an affected twin (not recorded which).

The V call is TRBV6-5, the J call TRBJ2-1; checking the TCRdb D call of TRBD2 is not possible without DNA. Looked up from germline, CDR1 is MNHEY and CDR2 is SVGAGI. The CDR3 extends over 13 amino acids. The CDR3: CASSYSMGVEQFF.

This rearrangement joins TRBV12-3 or TRBV12-4 to TRBJ2-2; TCRdb proposes TRBD2, but this gene call is untestable without DNA. This CDR3 is 17 amino acids long. CDR3 region: CASSHQVRGGFTGELFF.

The chain carries TRBV6-5 and TRBJ2-2. In germline, CDR1 is MNHEY, CDR2 SVGAGI. This CDR3 region has 13 residues. The CDR3 reads CASSYSATGELFF.

The gene calls are TRBV28 and TRBJ2-1; lacking DNA, the TRBD2 call made by TCRdb goes unchecked. The CDR3 consists of 17 residues. The V gene's germline CDR1 is MDHEN and CDR2 SYDVKM. CDR3 sequence reads: CASSGTSGVSSYNEQFF.

The chain combines TRBV20-1 with TRBJ1-2; TCRdb returns TRBD1, unconfirmable since there is no DNA. Germline values: CDR1 DFQATT, CDR2 SNEGSKA (reference sequence). The CDR3 extends over 14 amino acids. This CDR3 reads CSARWDRGRDGYTF.

CDR3 protein: CASRDHGSSNEQFF. V gene TRBV7-8 combines with J gene TRBJ2-1. Germline lookup yields CDR1 SGHVS and CDR2 FQNEAQ. The CDR3 spans 14 residues.

The chain links TRBV20-1 to TRBJ2-3; TCRdb picks TRBD2, but there is no DNA to check that call. Germline V CDR1 and CDR2: DFQATT, SNEGSKA (reference sequence). This CDR3 comprises 14 residues. The chain's CDR3 is CSARAGTPTDTQYF.

V is TRBV6-6 and J is TRBJ1-1; TCRdb lists TRBD1, though no DNA is available to test this call. There are 14 residues in the CDR3. From germline, CDR1 is MNHNY and CDR2 SVGAGI (reference sequence). CDR3 region: CASRQGATVTEAFF.

This chain connects TRBV28 to TRBJ2-7; TCRdb proposes TRBD2, but this gene call is untestable without DNA. Germline values: CDR1 MDHEN, CDR2 SYDVKM. The CDR3 consists of 13 residues. CDR3 in amino acids: CASTSGQTYEQYF.

The chain links TRBV4-3 to TRBJ1-2; the TRBD1 assignment by TCRdb is unverifiable without DNA. The CDR3 has 17 residues. Per the germline V gene, CDR1 is LGHNA and CDR2 is YSLEER. This CDR3 reads CASSQEDSFTPVYGYTF.

CDR3 loop: CASSLRQGAYEQYF. The chain employs TRBV27 and TRBJ2-7; with no DNA, the TCRdb D assignment of TRBD1 cannot be verified. This CDR3 has 14 residues. Germline V CDR1 and CDR2: MNHEY, SMNVEV (reference sequence).

The genes are TRBV30 and TRBJ2-7; lacking DNA, the TRBD1 call made by TCRdb goes unchecked. The V gene's germline CDR1 is GTSNPN and CDR2 SVGIG (reference sequence). There are 14 residues in the CDR3. CDR3 in amino acids: CAWGPGETDYEQYF.

The genes are TRBV20-1 and TRBJ1-1. Germline CDR1 DFQATT, CDR2 SNEGSKA (reference sequence). The CDR3 runs 15 residues. The CDR3 here is CSARDRVLANTEAFF.

The V and J genes are TRBV20-1 and TRBJ2-1; TCRdb gives TRBD1 as the D gene, but with no DNA this cannot be confirmed. The CDR3 covers 16 residues. The germline CDR1 and CDR2 sequences are DFQATT and SNEGSKA (reference sequence). CDR3 region: CSAREPGQRSYNEQFF.

The rearrangement uses TRBV25-1 and TRBJ2-3; TCRdb picks TRBD2, but there is no DNA to check that call. Per germline, CDR1 MGHDK and CDR2 SYGVNS. The CDR3 covers 15 residues. This chain's CDR3 is CASSDKRGALNTQYF.

The CDR3 sequence is CASSLSWGDSYNEQFF. The J gene is TRBJ2-1, the V gene TRBV25-1. CDR3 size: 16 residues. CDR1 is MGHDK, CDR2 SYGVNS, per germline.

V is TRBV5-4 and J is TRBJ2-7; the TRBD1 assignment by TCRdb is unverifiable without DNA. CDR1 and CDR2 (germline): SGHNT, YYREEE (reference sequence). CDR3 length equals 13 residues. CDR3 sequence reads: CASSVPGVGEQYF.

The chain carries TRBV20-1 and TRBJ2-7; TCRdb's assignment of TRBD1 cannot be checked, as there is no DNA. The CDR3 extends over 12 amino acids. Germline V gives CDR1 DFQATT, CDR2 SNEGSKA (reference sequence). The CDR3 is CSGGPGGYEQYF.

The V and J genes are TRBV3-1 and TRBJ1-5; TCRdb gives TRBD1 as the D gene, but with no DNA this cannot be confirmed. CDR3 size: 17 residues. The germline V gene encodes CDR1 LGHDT and CDR2 YNNKEL (reference sequence). The CDR3 sequence: CASSQGHRVDGNQPQHF.

V gene TRBV5-1 combines with J gene TRBJ2-5; lacking DNA, the TRBD2 call made by TCRdb goes unchecked. CDR3 length: 16 amino acids. CDR1 and CDR2 from the germline V gene are SGHRS and YFSETQ. CDR3 loop: CASSLAVGTSGETQYF.

This chain connects TRBV5-1 to TRBJ2-5. There are 15 residues in the CDR3. Germline loops: CDR1 SGHRS, CDR2 YFSETQ. This chain's CDR3 is CASSSGVADQETQYF.

The V and J genes are TRBV7-2 and TRBJ1-2; the D call from TCRdb, TRBD1, cannot be confirmed without DNA. This CDR3 comprises 14 residues. From germline, CDR1 is SGHTA and CDR2 FQGNSA. The CDR3 sequence: CASSLGDRVYGYTF.

The chain uses TRBV6-1 and TRBJ2-2; checking the TCRdb D call of TRBD1 is not possible without DNA. The CDR3 spans 15 residues. Germline V CDR1 and CDR2: MNHNS, SASEGT. CDR3 sequence: CASRSPRTVSGELFF.

V gene TRBV7-2 combines with J gene TRBJ2-3; TCRdb names TRBD1, which stays unverified in the absence of DNA. Germline values: CDR1 SGHTA, CDR2 FQGNSA. The CDR3 spans 14 residues. This CDR3 reads CASSRDGGADTQYF.

The chain uses TRBV5-1 and TRBJ2-2; TCRdb's assignment of TRBD2 cannot be checked, as there is no DNA. This CDR3 has 19 residues. Germline assignment: CDR1 SGHRS and CDR2 YFSETQ. This CDR3 is CASSLLPLATEWYTGELFF.

The chain combines TRBV7-2 with TRBJ2-3; the TCRdb D gene call, TRBD1, has no DNA to confirm it. Germline CDR1 is SGHTA and CDR2 is FQGNSA. The CDR3 runs to 15 residues. CDR3 sequence reads: CASSTVGGRTDTQYF.

This CDR3 is CASSVGLASVPDNEQFF. The genes are TRBV9 and TRBJ2-1; as DNA is missing, the TRBD2 call by TCRdb cannot be tested. The CDR3 is 17 amino acids. From germline, CDR1 is SGDLS and CDR2 YYNGEE.

This chain uses TRBV24-1 with TRBJ1-5. CDR1 and CDR2 from the germline V gene are KGHDR and SFDVKD. CDR3 size: 16 residues. The CDR3 protein is CATSDHGQASNQPQHF.

This rearrangement joins TRBV11-1 to TRBJ2-2; no DNA is available, so the TRBD1 call from TCRdb remains unchecked. This CDR3 contains 18 residues. Germline V gives CDR1 SGHAT, CDR2 FQDESV (reference sequence). The CDR3: CASSRGGGTGGNTGELFF.